In its sample, the clone carrying this TCR beta chain was seen many times. This sample stems from a study of T-cell reconstitution after alpha-beta-depleted transplantation in children. Unique molecular identifiers featured in how the TCRbeta library was prepared. TCRdb fed the PCR reads into MiXCR, producing one record per CDR3 protein. This sample has fewer than 750,000 distinct CDR3 sequences, with roughly 24% found just once. The CDR3 is 13 amino acids. Germline assignment: CDR1 SGHRS and CDR2 YFSETQ. V was pared by 2 bases and J by 4 bases, with 7 bases between. This clonotype originated in a boy under two years old who had a stem cell transplant for acute myeloid leukemia, so the T cells may come from the graft donor. Sample: PBMCs, mostly from graft donor cells, taken 360 days after TCRalphabeta/CD19-depleted stem cell transplant. The chain uses TRBV5-1 and TRBJ1-5; D is ambiguous. CDR3 DNA: TGCGCCAGCAGCTTAAACCCTAATCAGCCCCAGCATTTT. This sequence encodes CASSLNPNQPQHF.